These 27 T cell receptor beta chains originate from one sample sequenced in a study of shared clonotypes between healthy human individuals. Data came from immunoSEQ multiplex PCR; TCRdb stores just in-frame clones and leaves some out. The repertoire holds fewer than 550,000 clones, with around 79% as singletons. Sequences were obtained from PBMCs. The receptors originated from a woman in her thirties or forties in good health. Some clones in this sample may be carry-over from other donors' samples.

V is TRBV10-1 and J is TRBJ2-5; 7 bases agree with TRBD2. The J call may be wrong; the DNA end is better matched by TRBJ2-7. Germline V gives CDR1 WNHNN, CDR2 SYGVQD (reference sequence). CDR3 size: 15 residues. The CDR3, as DNA: TGCGCCAGCAGTGAGTTTCGCGGGAGAGGATCCGAGCAGTACTTC. It translates to CASSEFRGRGSEQYF.

In the case of this clone: The sample contains more than one DNA sequence encoding this CDR3. The rearrangement uses TRBV5-1 and TRBJ2-5, with TRBD1 matching 10 bases. The CDR3 has 14 amino acids. Per the germline V gene, CDR1 is SGHRS and CDR2 is YFSETQ. V gave up 4 bases and J gave up 5 bases; unmatched junction bases: 5. CDR3 sequence reads: CASSLGQGGETQYF. The CDR3, as DNA: TGCGCCAGCAGCCTAGGACAGGGGGGCGAGACCCAGTACTTC.

The CDR3, as DNA: TGTGCCAGCAGCCCATCTAGTGGGTCCTACAATGAGCAGTTCTTC. It translates to CASSPSSGSYNEQFF. The chain recombines TRBV7-9 with TRBJ2-1; no clear D gene. The CDR3 contains 15 residues. V was trimmed by 5 bases and J by 1 base, leaving 12 bases between them. Germline-derived CDR1 and CDR2 are SEHNR and FQNEAQ (reference sequence).

This sequence joins TRBV28 and TRBJ1-1, with 7 nucleotides matching TRBD1. The CDR3 length is 16 residues. The germline V gene encodes CDR1 MDHEN and CDR2 SYDVKM. Germline trimming cut 3 bases from V and 1 base from J; bases unmatched to any gene: 8. CDR3 sequence reads: CASSFPTGNANTEAFF. CDR3 bases: TGTGCCAGCAGTTTCCCGACAGGGAACGCGAACACTGAAGCTTTCTTT.

The table lists this clone with a count of one. V is TRBV15 and J is TRBJ2-3, with 13 bases aligning to TRBD2. The V gene's germline CDR1 is LNHNV and CDR2 YYDKDF (reference sequence). CDR3 length: 17 residues. Trimming at V came to 5 bases and at J to 4 bases, leaving 9 bases not matched to a gene. The CDR3: CATSPRTSGSYADTQYF. The CDR3 coding sequence is TGTGCCACCAGCCCACGGACTAGCGGGAGTTACGCAGATACGCAGTATTTT.

The sample holds a few counts of this clone. The V and J genes are TRBV2 and TRBJ2-5; TRBD1 matches at 7 bases. The CDR3 runs to 14 residues. The J segment lost 5 bases and the V segment lost 6 bases, leaving 9 bases of the junction unmatched. In germline, CDR1 is SNHLY, CDR2 FYNNEI. CDR3 region: CASSPGGRSETQYF. The CDR3 DNA follows: TGTGCCAGCAGCCCAGGGGGTCGGTCGGAGACCCAGTACTTC.

V gene TRBV21-1 combines with J gene TRBJ2-4; TRBD1, as called in the table, went unchecked against the DNA. TRBV21-1 is classified as a pseudogene. This CDR3 contains 14 residues. CDR3 sequence reads: CASSTTGGKNIQYF. The CDR3 bases are TGTGCCAGCAGCACGACAGGGGGCAAAAACATTCAGTACTTC.

V usage is TRBV29-1 and J usage is TRBJ2-2, with 7 bases identical to TRBD1. Unmatched junction bases numbered 9, after V lost 7 bases and J lost 4 bases. Germline values: CDR1 SQVTM, CDR2 ANQGSEA. The CDR3 runs 14 residues. The CDR3 sequence is CSATSGTVTGELFF. The CDR3 bases are TGCAGCGCCACCAGTGGGACAGTCACCGGGGAGCTGTTTTTT.

V and J are TRBV19 and TRBJ2-3, with 14 bases identical to TRBD2. CDR3 length equals 16 residues. CDR1 is LNHDA and CDR2 is SQIVND in the germline V gene (reference sequence). V shed 9 bases and J 9 bases; nucleotides not matched to a gene: 14. CDR3 sequence: CASGQGTSGSVDTQYF. CDR3 in DNA: TGTGCCAGCGGACAGGGGACTAGCGGGAGTGTTGACACGCAGTATTTT.

The chain has TRBV6-5 and TRBJ2-1; D call uncertain. Trimming removed 5 bases from V and 0 bases from J, with 11 bases in between. The CDR3 sequence is 15 residues long. Looked up from germline, CDR1 is MNHEY and CDR2 is SVGAGI. CDR3 sequence: CASSPGESSYNEQFF. As DNA, the CDR3 is TGTGCCAGCAGTCCAGGCGAATCCTCCTACAATGAGCAGTTCTTC.

The gene calls are TRBV9 and TRBJ2-3, with 10 positions matching TRBD2. CDR3 length equals 16 residues. V shed 3 bases, J shed 5 bases, and the junction held 9 bases outside the gene matches. Germline V lookup: CDR1 SGDLS, CDR2 YYNGEE. CDR3 protein: CASSASGRASGDTQYF. The CDR3 DNA reads as TGTGCCAGCAGCGCCAGCGGGAGGGCCAGTGGAGATACGCAGTATTTT.

This clone occurred once. The chain is built from TRBV5-1 and TRBJ1-4; 11 bases are shared with TRBD1. The CDR3 runs to 15 residues. Per the germline V gene, CDR1 is SGHRS and CDR2 is YFSETQ. V lost 3 bases to trimming and J lost 7 bases; unmatched junction nucleotides: 5. The CDR3 DNA sequence: TGCGCCAGCAGCTCGGGGACAGGGGGAGGTGAAAAACTGTTTTTT. Amino acid sequence: CASSSGTGGGEKLFF.

The CDR3 spells CASSFSTGELFF. The CDR3 coding sequence is TGTGCCAGCAGTTTTTCCACCGGGGAGCTGTTTTTT. The rearrangement uses TRBV27 and TRBJ2-2; D ambiguous. The CDR3 is 12 amino acids. Between the trimmed V and J ends, which lost 3 bases and 4 bases, there was a span of 3 bases. The germline V gene has CDR1 MNHEY and CDR2 SMNVEV (reference sequence).

This clone has only a few counts. This rearrangement joins TRBV7-9 to TRBJ2-7, with 7 nucleotides matching TRBD1. Losses at the gene ends were 5 bases for V and 3 bases for J; bases not matched to a gene: 4. CDR1 and CDR2 from the germline V gene are SEHNR and FQNEAQ (reference sequence). This CDR3 spans 13 amino acids. This CDR3 reads CASSRGQDYEQYF. The CDR3 nucleotides read TGTGCCAGCAGCCGAGGACAGGACTACGAGCAGTACTTC.

The rearrangement uses TRBV29-1 and TRBJ1-1, with D maybe TRBD1 (5 bases). In germline, CDR1 is SQVTM, CDR2 ANQGSEA. The CDR3 sequence is 13 residues long. Trimming cost V 4 bases and J 4 bases, with 13 bases left between them. DNA for the CDR3: TGCAGCGTTGGAGGGACGGTGGGCACTGAAGCTTTCTTT. The encoded protein is CSVGGTVGTEAFF.

The chain combines TRBV13 with TRBJ2-7; a weak D match, TRBD1 (6 bases). This CDR3 spans 12 amino acids. Germline CDR1 is PRHDT and CDR2 is FYEKMQ (reference sequence). V lost 4 bases to trimming and J lost 4 bases, with 8 bases between them. The CDR3 DNA reads TGTGCCAGCAGCTCCCAGGGGTACGAGCAGTACTTC. Its protein is CASSSQGYEQYF.

V and J are TRBV27 and TRBJ2-5; D gene uncertain. The closer fit of TRBJ2-7 to the DNA end suggests the J call may be wrong. This CDR3 has 14 residues. From germline, CDR1 is MNHEY and CDR2 SMNVEV (reference sequence). The DNA for the CDR3 is TGTGCCAGCAGTTTGGCCGGAGCGTCGATCGAGCAGTACTTC. Encoded protein: CASSLAGASIEQYF.

The CDR3 region has the DNA TGTGCCAGCAGCGCTGGACTAGCGGGAGGGTTGGCCTACGAGCAGTACTTC. Amino acid sequence: CASSAGLAGGLAYEQYF. The V call is TRBV9, the J call TRBJ2-7, with 15 positions matching TRBD2. V was clipped by 3 bases and J by 2 bases; unmatched bases: 6. CDR1 and CDR2 from the germline V gene are SGDLS and YYNGEE. The CDR3 totals 17 residues.

DNA for the CDR3: TGTGCCAGCTCACCCCCAGCGGGATTCGTTGATGAGCAGTTCTTC. Protein: CASSPPAGFVDEQFF. J is TRBJ2-1 and V is TRBV18; the match to TRBD2 covers 7 bases. J gave up 8 bases and V 3 bases, and 10 bases lay outside the gene matches. The V gene's germline CDR1 is KGHSH and CDR2 LQKENI. This CDR3 has 15 residues.

The chain is built from TRBV7-3 and TRBJ2-1; tentatively, D is TRBD1 (5 bases). CDR1 is SGHTA and CDR2 is FQGTGA in the germline V gene. The V gene lost 5 bases and the J gene lost 6 bases, with 17 bases spanning the gap. This CDR3 is 15 amino acids long. The CDR3 coding sequence is TGTGCCAGCAGCCCTAGAACAGGTTCTTCCAATGAGCAGTTCTTC. Translating gives CASSPRTGSSNEQFF.

The rearrangement uses TRBV7-6 and TRBJ2-5; no reliable D call. The germline V and J ends were trimmed by 0 bases and 5 bases, with 4 bases remaining between them. The germline gives CDR1 SGHVS, CDR2 FNYEAQ. There are 12 residues in the CDR3. The CDR3 region has the DNA TGTGCCAGCAGCTTAGCAAGGGAGACCCAGTACTTC. Amino acids: CASSLARETQYF.

This clone has a handful of counts. This chain links TRBV23-1 with TRBJ2-2; D ambiguous. TRBV23-1 is recorded as an ORF, its role being uncertain. This CDR3 region has 14 residues. V was shortened by 4 bases and J by 1 base, with 7 bases between the two germline ends. CDR3 coding DNA: TGCGCCAGCAGTCCGCGACAGAACACCGGGGAGCTGTTTTTT. It specifies CASSPRQNTGELFF.

The chain couples TRBV10-3 to TRBJ2-7; a weak D match, TRBD2 (6 bases). CDR3 length equals 14 residues. Trimming removed 6 bases from V and 4 bases from J, with 16 bases in between. CDR1 and CDR2 (germline): ENHRY, SYGVKD. The CDR3 coding sequence is TGTGCCATCAGGAGGGCTAGCGAGTCTTACGAGCAGTACTTC. Protein sequence: CAIRRASESYEQYF.

The chain employs TRBV7-9 and TRBJ1-5; 7 bases line up with TRBD1. CDR1 and CDR2 (germline): SEHNR, FQNEAQ (reference sequence). The trim removed 5 bases at V and 4 bases at J, leaving 11 bases unmatched. This CDR3 has 16 residues. CDR3: CASSDDRVGGNQPQHF. The CDR3 DNA is TGTGCCAGCAGCGACGACAGGGTAGGAGGGAATCAGCCCCAGCATTTT.

The chain uses TRBV19 and TRBJ1-2; possibly TRBD1 for D (6 bases). This CDR3 comprises 14 residues. Trimming removed 4 bases at V and 6 bases at J, with 15 bases between. Germline V gives CDR1 LNHDA, CDR2 SQIVND (reference sequence). The CDR3 here is CASSTRQVINGYTF. As DNA, the CDR3 is TGTGCCAGTAGTACCCGACAGGTTATAAATGGCTACACCTTC.

This clone was detected many times. This chain uses TRBV7-2 with TRBJ2-7, with 7 bases aligning to TRBD2. The CDR3 loop spans 14 amino acids. Germline trimming cut 1 base from V and 4 bases from J; bases unmatched to any gene: 4. The germline gives CDR1 SGHTA, CDR2 FQGNSA. The CDR3 DNA sequence: TGTGCCAGCAGCTTAGACAGCGGGACGTACGAGCAGTACTTC. Its translation: CASSLDSGTYEQYF.

The CDR3 sequence: CASSLGQYYEQYF. The CDR3 DNA reads as TGTGCCAGCAGCTTAGGACAGTACTACGAGCAGTACTTC. The J gene is TRBJ2-7, the V gene TRBV7-6, with a tentative D call TRBD1 (5 bases). Germline V gene lookup returns CDR1 SGHVS and CDR2 FNYEAQ. With 1 base removed from V and 3 bases from J, the gap between germline ends came to 7 bases. The CDR3 has 13 amino acids. Drawing the rest from reference TRBV7-6 and TRBJ2-7, the complete variable domain is GAGVSQSPRYKVTKRGQDVALRCDPISGHVSLYWYRQALGQGPEFLTYFNYEAQQDKSGLPNDRFSAERPEGSISTLTIQRTEQRDSAMYRCASSLGQYYEQYFGPGTRLTVT.